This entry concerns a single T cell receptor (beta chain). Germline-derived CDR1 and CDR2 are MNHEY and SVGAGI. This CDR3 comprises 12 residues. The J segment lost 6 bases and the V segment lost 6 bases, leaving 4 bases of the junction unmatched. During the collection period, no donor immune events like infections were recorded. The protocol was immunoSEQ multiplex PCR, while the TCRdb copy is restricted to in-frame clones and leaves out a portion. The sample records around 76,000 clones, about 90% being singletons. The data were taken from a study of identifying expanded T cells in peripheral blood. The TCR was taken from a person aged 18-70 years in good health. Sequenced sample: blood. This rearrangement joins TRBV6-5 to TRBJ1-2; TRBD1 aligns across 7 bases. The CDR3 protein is CASSLTGNGYTF. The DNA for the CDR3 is TGTGCCAGCAGCTTGACAGGGAATGGCTACACCTTC.